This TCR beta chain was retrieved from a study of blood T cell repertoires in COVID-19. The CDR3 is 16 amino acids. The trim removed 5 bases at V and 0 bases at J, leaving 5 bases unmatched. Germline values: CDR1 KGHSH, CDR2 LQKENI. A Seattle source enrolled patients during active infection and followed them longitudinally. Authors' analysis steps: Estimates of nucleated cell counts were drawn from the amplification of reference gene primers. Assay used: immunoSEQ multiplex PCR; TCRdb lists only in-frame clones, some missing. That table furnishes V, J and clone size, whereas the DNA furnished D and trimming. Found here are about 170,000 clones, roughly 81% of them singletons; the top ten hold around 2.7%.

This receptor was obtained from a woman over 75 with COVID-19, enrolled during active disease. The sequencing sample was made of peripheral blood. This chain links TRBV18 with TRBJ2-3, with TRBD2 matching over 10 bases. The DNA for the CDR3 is TGTGCCAGCTCATCGTGGACTAGCGGAAGCACAGATACGCAGTATTTT. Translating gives CASSSWTSGSTDTQYF.